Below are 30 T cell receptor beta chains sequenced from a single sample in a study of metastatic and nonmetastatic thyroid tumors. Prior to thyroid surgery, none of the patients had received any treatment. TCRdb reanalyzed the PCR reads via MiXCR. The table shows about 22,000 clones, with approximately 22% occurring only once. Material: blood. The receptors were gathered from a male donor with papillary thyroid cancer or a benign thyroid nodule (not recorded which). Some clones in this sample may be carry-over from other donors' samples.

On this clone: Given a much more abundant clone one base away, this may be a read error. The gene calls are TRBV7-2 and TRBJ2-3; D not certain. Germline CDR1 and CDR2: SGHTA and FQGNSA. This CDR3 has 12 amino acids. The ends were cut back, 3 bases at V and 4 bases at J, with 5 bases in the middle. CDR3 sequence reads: CASSFFSDTQYF. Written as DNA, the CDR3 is TGTGCCAGCAGCTTTTTCTCAGATACGCAGTATTTT.

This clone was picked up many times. CDR3 in DNA: TGTGCCAGCGGCCTCTACGAGCAGTACTTC. Its protein product is CASGLYEQYF. This rearrangement joins TRBV28 to TRBJ2-7; no clear D gene. The CDR3 has 10 residues. Germline loops: CDR1 MDHEN, CDR2 SYDVKM. The V end lost 8 bases, the J end lost 3 bases, and 5 bases lay between the germline ends.

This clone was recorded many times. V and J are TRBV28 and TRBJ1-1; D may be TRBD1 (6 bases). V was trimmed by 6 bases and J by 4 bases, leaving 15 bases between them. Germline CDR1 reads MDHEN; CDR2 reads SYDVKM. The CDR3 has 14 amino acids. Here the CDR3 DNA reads TGTGCCAGCAGACCCACAGGGTCAAGCACTGAAGCTTTCTTT. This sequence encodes CASRPTGSSTEAFF.

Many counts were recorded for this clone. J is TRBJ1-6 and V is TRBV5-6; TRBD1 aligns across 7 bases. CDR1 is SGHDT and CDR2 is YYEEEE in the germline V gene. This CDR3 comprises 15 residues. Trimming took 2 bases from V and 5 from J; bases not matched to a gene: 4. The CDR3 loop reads CASSFFGTDNSPLHF. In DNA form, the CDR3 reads TGTGCCAGCAGCTTTTTCGGGACAGATAATTCACCCCTCCACTTT.

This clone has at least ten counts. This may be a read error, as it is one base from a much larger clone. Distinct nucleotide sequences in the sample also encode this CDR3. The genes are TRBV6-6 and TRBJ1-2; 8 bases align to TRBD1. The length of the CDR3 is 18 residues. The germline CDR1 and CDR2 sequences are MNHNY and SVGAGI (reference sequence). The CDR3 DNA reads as TGTGCCAGCATCCCCAGGGGGGACAGGTCGGGACGCGGGTCGGGCTACACCTTT. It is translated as CASIPRGDRSGRGSGYTF.

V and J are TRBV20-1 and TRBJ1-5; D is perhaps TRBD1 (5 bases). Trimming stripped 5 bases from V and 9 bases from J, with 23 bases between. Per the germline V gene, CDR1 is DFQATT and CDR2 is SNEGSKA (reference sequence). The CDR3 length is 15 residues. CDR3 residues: CSAYPEGRESWPQHF. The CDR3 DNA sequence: TGCAGTGCTTATCCGGAAGGCAGGGAGAGTTGGCCCCAGCATTTT.

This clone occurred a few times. The CDR3 spells CSALPAGAYNEQFF. DNA for the CDR3: TGCAGTGCCTTACCGGCGGGAGCTTACAATGAGCAGTTCTTC. This chain connects TRBV20-1 to TRBJ2-1, with 7 bases matching TRBD2. The V gene's germline CDR1 is DFQATT and CDR2 SNEGSKA (reference sequence). The V segment lost 6 bases and the J segment 4 bases; nucleotides outside the gene matches: 9. The CDR3 contains 14 residues.

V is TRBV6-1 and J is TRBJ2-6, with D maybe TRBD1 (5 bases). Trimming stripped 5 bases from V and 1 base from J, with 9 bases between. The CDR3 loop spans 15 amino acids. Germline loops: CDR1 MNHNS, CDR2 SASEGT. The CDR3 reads CASSLGRSGANVLTF. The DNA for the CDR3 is TGTGCCAGCAGTCTGGGGCGTTCTGGGGCCAACGTCCTGACTTTC.

As DNA, the CDR3 is TGCGCCAGCAGCCTATACCTGACTAGCGGGACCTCCTACAATGAGCAGTTCTTC. Amino acids: CASSLYLTSGTSYNEQFF. The chain combines TRBV5-1 with TRBJ2-1; TRBD2 matches at 11 bases. V gave up 4 bases and J gave up 0 bases; unmatched junction bases: 9. The germline CDR1 and CDR2 sequences are SGHRS and YFSETQ. CDR3 length: 18 residues.

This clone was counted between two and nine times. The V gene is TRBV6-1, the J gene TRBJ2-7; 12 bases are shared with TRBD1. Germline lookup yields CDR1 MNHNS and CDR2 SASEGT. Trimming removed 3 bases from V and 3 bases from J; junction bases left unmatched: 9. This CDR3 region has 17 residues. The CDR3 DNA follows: TGTGCCAGCAGTGAGGCCGAGCGGGACAGGGGGCTCTACGAGCAGTACTTC. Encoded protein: CASSEAERDRGLYEQYF.

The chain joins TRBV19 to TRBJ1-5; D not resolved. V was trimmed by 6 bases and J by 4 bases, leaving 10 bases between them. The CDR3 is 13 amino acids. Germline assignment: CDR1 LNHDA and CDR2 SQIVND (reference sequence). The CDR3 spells CASSDDVNQPQHF. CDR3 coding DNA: TGTGCCAGTAGCGACGACGTAAATCAGCCCCAGCATTTT.

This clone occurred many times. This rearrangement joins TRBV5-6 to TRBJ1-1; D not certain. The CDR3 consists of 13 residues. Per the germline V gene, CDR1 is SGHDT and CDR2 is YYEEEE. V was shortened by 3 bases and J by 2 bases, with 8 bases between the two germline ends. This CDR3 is CASSSGRNTEAFF. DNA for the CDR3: TGTGCCAGCAGCTCTGGGCGAAACACTGAAGCTTTCTTT. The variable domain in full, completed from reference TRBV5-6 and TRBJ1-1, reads DAGVTQSPTHLIKTRGQQVTLRCSPKSGHDTVSWYQQALGQGPQFIFQYYEEEERQRGNFPDRFSGHQFPNYSSELNVNALLLGDSALYLCASSSGRNTEAFFGQGTRLTVV.

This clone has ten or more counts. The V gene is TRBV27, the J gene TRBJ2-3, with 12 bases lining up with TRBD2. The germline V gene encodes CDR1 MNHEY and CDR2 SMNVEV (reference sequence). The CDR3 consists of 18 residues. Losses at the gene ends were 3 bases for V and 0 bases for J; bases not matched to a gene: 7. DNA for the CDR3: TGTGCCAGCAGTTTTCGGCTAGCGGGAGGGCCGAGCACAGATACGCAGTATTTT. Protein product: CASSFRLAGGPSTDTQYF.

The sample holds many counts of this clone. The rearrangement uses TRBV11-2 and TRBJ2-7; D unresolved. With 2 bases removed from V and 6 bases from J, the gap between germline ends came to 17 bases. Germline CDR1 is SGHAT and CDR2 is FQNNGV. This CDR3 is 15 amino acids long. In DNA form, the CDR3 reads TGTGCCAGCAGCTTACACTACAACGTCTATCTCGAGCAGTACTTC. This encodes CASSLHYNVYLEQYF.

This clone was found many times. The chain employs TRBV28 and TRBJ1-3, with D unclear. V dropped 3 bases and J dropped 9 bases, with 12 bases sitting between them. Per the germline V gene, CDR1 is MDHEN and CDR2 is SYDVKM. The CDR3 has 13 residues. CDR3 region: CASSLATLGTIYF. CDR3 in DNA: TGTGCCAGCAGTTTGGCCACGTTGGGCACCATATATTTT.

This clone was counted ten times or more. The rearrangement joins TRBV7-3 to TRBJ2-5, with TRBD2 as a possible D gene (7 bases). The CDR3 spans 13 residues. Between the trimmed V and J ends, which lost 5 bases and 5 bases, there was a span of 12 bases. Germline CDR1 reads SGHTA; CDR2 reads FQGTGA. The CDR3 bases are TGTGCCAGCAGCGGGGGGGCTGATGAGACCCAGTACTTC. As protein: CASSGGADETQYF. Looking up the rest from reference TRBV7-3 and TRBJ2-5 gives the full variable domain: GAGVSQTPSNKVTEKGKYVELRCDPISGHTALYWYRQSLGQGPEFLIYFQGTGAADDSGLPNDRFFAVRPEGSVSTLKIQRTERGDSAVYLCASSGGADETQYFGPGTRLLVL.

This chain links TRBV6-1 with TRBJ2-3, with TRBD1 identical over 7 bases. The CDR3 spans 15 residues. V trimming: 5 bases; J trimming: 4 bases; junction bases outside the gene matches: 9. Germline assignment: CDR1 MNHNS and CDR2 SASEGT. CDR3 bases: TGTGCCAGCAGTAGGGTCAGGGGGAGCTCAGATACGCAGTATTTT. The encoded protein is CASSRVRGSSDTQYF.

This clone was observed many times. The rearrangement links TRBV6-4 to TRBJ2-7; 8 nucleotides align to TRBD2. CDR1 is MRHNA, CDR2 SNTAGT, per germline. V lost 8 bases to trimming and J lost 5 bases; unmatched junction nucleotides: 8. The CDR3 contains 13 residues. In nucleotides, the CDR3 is TGTGCCAGCGGAAGACTAGCGATAGACGAGCAGTACTTC. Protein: CASGRLAIDEQYF.

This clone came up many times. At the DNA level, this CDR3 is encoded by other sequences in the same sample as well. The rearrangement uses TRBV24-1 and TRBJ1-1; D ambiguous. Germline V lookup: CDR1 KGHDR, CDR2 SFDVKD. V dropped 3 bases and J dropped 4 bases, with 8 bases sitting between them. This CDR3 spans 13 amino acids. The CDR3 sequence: CATSDGGFTEAFF. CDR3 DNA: TGTGCCACCAGTGATGGAGGGTTCACTGAAGCTTTCTTT.

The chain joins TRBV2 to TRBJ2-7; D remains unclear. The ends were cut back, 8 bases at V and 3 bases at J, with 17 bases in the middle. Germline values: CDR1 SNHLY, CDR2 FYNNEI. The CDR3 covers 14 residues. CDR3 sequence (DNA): TGTGCCAGCCTCAACGGGCCCCCGCTCTACGAGCAGTACTTC. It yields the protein CASLNGPPLYEQYF.

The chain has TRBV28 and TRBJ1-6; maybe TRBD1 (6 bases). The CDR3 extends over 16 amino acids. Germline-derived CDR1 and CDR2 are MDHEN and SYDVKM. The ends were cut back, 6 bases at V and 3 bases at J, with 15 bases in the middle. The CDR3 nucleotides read TGTGCCAGCAGCCCCGAACAGGGAGTCTATAATTCACCCCTCCACTTT. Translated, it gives CASSPEQGVYNSPLHF.

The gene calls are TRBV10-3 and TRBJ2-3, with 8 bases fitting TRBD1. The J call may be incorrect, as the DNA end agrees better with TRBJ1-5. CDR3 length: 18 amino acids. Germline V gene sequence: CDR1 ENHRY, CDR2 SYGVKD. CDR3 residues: CAISESRQGAWGTDTQHF. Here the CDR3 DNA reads TGTGCCATCAGTGAGTCCCGGCAGGGGGCGTGGGGCACAGATACGCAGCATTTT.

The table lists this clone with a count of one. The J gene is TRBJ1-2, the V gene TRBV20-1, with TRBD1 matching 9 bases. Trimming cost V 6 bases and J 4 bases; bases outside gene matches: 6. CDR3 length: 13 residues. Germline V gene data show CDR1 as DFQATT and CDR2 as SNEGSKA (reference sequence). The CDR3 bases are TGCAGTGCAACTACAGGGGGCCCCTATGGCTACACCTTC. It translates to CSATTGGPYGYTF.

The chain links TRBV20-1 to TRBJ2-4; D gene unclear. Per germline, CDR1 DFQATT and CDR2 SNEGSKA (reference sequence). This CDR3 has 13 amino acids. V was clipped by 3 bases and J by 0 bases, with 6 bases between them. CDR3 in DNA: TGCAGTGCTAGGGGTCTAGCCAAAAACATTCAGTACTTC. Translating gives CSARGLAKNIQYF.

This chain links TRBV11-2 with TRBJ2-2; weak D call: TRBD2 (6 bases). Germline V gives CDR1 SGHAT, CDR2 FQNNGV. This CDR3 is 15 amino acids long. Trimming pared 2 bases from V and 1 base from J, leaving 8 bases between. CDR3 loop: CASSLSSGNTGELFF. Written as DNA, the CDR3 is TGTGCCAGCAGCTTAAGTAGCGGGAACACCGGGGAGCTGTTTTTT. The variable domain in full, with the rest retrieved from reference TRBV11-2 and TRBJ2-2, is EAGVAQSPRYKIIEKRQSVAFWCNPISGHATLYWYQQILGQGPKLLIQFQNNGVVDDSQLPKDRFSAERLKGVDSTLKIQPAKLEDSAVYLCASSLSSGNTGELFFGEGSRLTVL.

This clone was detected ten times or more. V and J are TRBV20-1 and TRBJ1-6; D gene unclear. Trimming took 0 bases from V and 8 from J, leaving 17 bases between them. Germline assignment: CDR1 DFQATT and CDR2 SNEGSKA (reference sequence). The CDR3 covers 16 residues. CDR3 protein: CSARDLERSEDSPLHF. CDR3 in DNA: TGCAGTGCTAGAGATTTGGAAAGGTCGGAAGATTCACCCCTCCACTTT.

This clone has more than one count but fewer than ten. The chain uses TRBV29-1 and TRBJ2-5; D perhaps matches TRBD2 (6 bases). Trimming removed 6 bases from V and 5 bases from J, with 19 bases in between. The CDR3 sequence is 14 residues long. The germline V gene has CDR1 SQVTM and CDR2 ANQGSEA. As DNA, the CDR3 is TGCAGCGTCGGTGGAGGGACGGTTGTGGAGACCCAGTACTTC. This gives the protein CSVGGGTVVETQYF.

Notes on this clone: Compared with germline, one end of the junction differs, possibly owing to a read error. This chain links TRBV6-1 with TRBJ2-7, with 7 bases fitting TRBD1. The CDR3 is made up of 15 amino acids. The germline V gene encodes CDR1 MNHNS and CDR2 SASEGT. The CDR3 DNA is TGTGCCAGCAGTGCCCAACAGGGGCGGTCCTACGATGAGGACTTC. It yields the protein CASSAQQGRSYDEDF.

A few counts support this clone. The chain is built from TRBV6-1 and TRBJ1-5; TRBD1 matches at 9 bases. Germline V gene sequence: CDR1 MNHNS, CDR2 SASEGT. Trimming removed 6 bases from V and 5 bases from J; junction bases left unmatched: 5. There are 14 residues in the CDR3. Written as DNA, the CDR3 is TGTGCCAGCAGGGGACAGGGAGCGGATCAGCCCCAGCATTTT. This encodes CASRGQGADQPQHF.

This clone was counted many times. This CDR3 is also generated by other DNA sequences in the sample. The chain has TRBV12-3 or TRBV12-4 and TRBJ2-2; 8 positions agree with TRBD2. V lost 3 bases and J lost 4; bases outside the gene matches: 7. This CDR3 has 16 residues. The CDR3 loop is CASSLRGGGITGELFF. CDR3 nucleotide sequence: TGTGCCAGCAGTTTGAGGGGCGGGGGGATCACCGGGGAGCTGTTTTTT.